This TCR beta chain comes out of a study of blood T cells in healthy people across ages. A second PCR of 7 to 11 cycles used a sample-barcoded 5' primer and a J-beta primer mix. In TCRdb, the 5' RACE reads were re-called with MiXCR into one record per CDR3 protein. The sample records 980,000 or so distinct CDR3 sequences, about 48% being singletons. This clonotype was recorded a few times. CDR3 length: 13 residues. Trimming removed 3 bases from V and 0 bases from J; junction bases left unmatched: 2. Germline V gene lookup returns CDR1 SQVTM and CDR2 ANQGSEA. J is TRBJ2-7 and V is TRBV29-1, with 7 bases that match TRBD2. The sample comprised blood. This TCR was sampled from a man aged 30-40 years in good health. The CDR3 bases are TGCAGCGTTGATCCGGGGGGCTCCTACGAGCAGTACTTC. Translated, it gives CSVDPGGSYEQYF.